This is a list of T cell receptor beta chains from one sample in a study of tumor-infiltrating lymphocytes in localized non-small cell lung cancer. Some clones are missing from TCRdb's copy, which holds only in-frame ones; the method was immunoSEQ multiplex PCR. The sample consists of 15,000 to 20,000 clones, 60% to 85% of them appearing once. Sequenced sample: lung tumor tissue. The source is a human donor with non-small cell lung cancer. Each CDR3 is given with its conserved first and last residue. Each record gives: J gene, clone size, V gene, D gene, CDR3 protein, CDR3 DNA. A D gene is named only where the DNA matches it firmly. Size is omitted from some rows. Given values are once, few, many or a class for expanded clones.

TRBJ2-7 - TRBV7-2 TRBD2 CASSLGLVSREQYF TGTGCCAGCAGCTTGGGACTAGTTTCGCGCGAGCAGTACTTC
TRBJ1-1 large TRBV13 - CASSTGRVGTEAFF TGTGCCAGCAGCACCGGACGGGTAGGCACTGAAGCTTTCTTT
TRBJ1-2 - TRBV6-6 TRBD1 CASSSPGQGNYGYTF TGTGCCAGCAGTTCCCCAGGACAGGGGAACTATGGCTACACCTTC
TRBJ2-5 once TRBV7-7 - CASSLDRVQETQYF TGTGCCAGCAGCTTAGACAGGGTCCAAGAGACCCAGTACTTC
TRBJ1-2 - TRBV6-5 TRBD1 CASSYTGANYGYTF TGTGCCAGCAGTTACACAGGGGCTAACTATGGCTACACCTTC
TRBJ1-2 - TRBV10-2 - CASSESTHAGYTF TGCGCCAGCAGTGAGTCGACTCACGCTGGCTACACCTTC
TRBJ2-1 - TRBV7-2 - CASSLGGPYNEQFF TGTGCCAGCAGCTTGGGAGGTCCGTACAATGAGCAGTTCTTC
TRBJ1-2 - TRBV29-1 TRBD1 CSAPLMGTGGDGYTF TGCAGCGCACCTTTGATGGGGACAGGGGGCGATGGCTACACCTTC
TRBJ1-1 - TRBV18 - CASSPPHPLNSNTEAFF TGTGCCAGCTCACCACCGCATCCATTAAATTCGAACACTGAAGCTTTCTTT
TRBJ2-1 - TRBV11-2 TRBD1 CASRGPGTGVVF TGTGCCAGCAGGGGACCTGGGACAGGGGTAGTCTTC
TRBJ2-5 - TRBV7-2 TRBD2 CASSLGLAGGVETQYF TGTGCCAGCAGCCTGGGACTAGCGGGGGGGGTGGAGACCCAGTACTTC
TRBJ2-3 - TRBV4-1 - CASSQDRTAHPKIQHTDTQYF TGCGCCAGCAGCCAAGACCGGACAGCACACCCAAAAATACAGCACACAGATACGCAGTATTTT
TRBJ1-5 - TRBV19 - CASSHGDVSNQPQHF TGTGCCAGTAGTCATGGGGATGTTAGCAATCAGCCCCAGCATTTT
TRBJ2-2 few TRBV6-1 TRBD2 CASSGSSGDTGELFF TGTGCCAGCAGTGGCAGTAGCGGGGACACCGGGGAGCTGTTTTTT
TRBJ1-2 - TRBV18 TRBD1 CASSPPVKGAYGYTF TGTGCCAGCTCACCACCGGTAAAGGGGGCGTATGGCTACACCTTC
TRBJ2-7 - TRBV6-6 - CASSYAGTNTYEQYF TGTGCCAGCAGTTACGCCGGGACAAATACCTACGAGCAGTACTTC
TRBJ2-2 - TRBV29-1 - CSVLTGELFF TGCAGCGTTCTCACCGGGGAGCTGTTTTTT
TRBJ1-1 - TRBV19 TRBD1 CASTFGGTGGGRTEAFF TGTGCCAGTACCTTTGGAGGGACAGGGGGCGGAAGGACTGAAGCTTTCTTT
TRBJ2-1 few TRBV10-1 - CASSDRVRTYNEQFF TGCGCCAGCAGTGATCGAGTTCGGACCTACAATGAGCAGTTCTTC
TRBJ2-2 - TRBV4-1 - CASSWGENTGELFF TGCGCCAGCTCTTGGGGGGAAAACACCGGGGAGCTGTTTTTT
TRBJ2-7 - TRBV9 - CASSPTRSSYEQYF TGTGCCTCCTCCCCTACCCGGAGCTCCTACGAGCAGTACTTC
TRBJ2-5 - TRBV6-6 - CASSYSGGGETQYF TGTGCCAGCAGTTACTCCGGGGGTGGGGAGACCCAGTACTTC
TRBJ2-7 - TRBV4-2 TRBD2 CASSTWTSGLSSSYEQYF TGTGCCAGCAGCACCTGGACTAGCGGGTTATCCTCCTCCTACGAGCAGTACTTC
TRBJ1-1 - TRBV27 TRBD1 CASSQRQGGTEAFF TGTGCCAGCAGTCAAAGACAGGGAGGCACTGAAGCTTTCTTT
TRBJ1-5 - TRBV4-3 - CASSQDSGTDQPQHF TGCGCCAGCAGCCAAGATTCTGGGACCGATCAGCCCCAGCATTTT
TRBJ1-2 - TRBV30 - CAWSVGRDYGYTF TGTGCCTGGAGTGTGGGCAGGGACTATGGCTACACCTTC
TRBJ1-4 few TRBV18 - CASSPRGGLGEKLFF TGTGCCAGCTCACCAAGAGGCGGGTTGGGTGAAAAACTGTTTTTT
TRBJ1-1 - TRBV19 - CASRSLRGSEAFF TGTGCCAGTAGGTCACTCAGGGGTAGCGAAGCTTTCTTT
TRBJ2-7 - TRBV6-5 - CAISDVGNTYEQYF TGTGCCATCAGTGATGTGGGCAATACCTACGAGCAGTACTTC